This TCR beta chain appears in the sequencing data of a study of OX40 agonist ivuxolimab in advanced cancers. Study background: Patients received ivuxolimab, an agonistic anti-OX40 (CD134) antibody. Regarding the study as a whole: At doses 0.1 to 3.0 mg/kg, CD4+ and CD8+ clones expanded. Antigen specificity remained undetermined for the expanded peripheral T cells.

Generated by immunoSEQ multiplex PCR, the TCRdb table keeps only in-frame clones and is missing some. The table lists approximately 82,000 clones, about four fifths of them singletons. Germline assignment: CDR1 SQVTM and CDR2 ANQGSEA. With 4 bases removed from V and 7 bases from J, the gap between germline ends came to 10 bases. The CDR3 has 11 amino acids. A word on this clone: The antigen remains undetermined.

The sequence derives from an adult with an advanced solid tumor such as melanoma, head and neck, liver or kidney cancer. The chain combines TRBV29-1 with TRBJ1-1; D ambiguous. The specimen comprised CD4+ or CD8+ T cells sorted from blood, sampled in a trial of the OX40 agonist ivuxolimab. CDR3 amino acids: CSVVGQLEAFF. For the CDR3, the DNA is TGCAGCGTTGTCGGGCAGCTTGAAGCTTTCTTT.